This T cell receptor (beta chain) was sequenced during a study of T-cell reconstitution after alpha-beta-depleted transplantation in children. Unique molecular identifiers were incorporated into the prepared TCRbeta library. TCRdb redid the calling of the PCR reads with MiXCR, one entry per CDR3 protein. The sample records around 450,000 distinct CDR3 sequences, about 10% being singletons. Trimming took off 7 bases at V and 6 bases at J, with 18 bases between the two ends. This CDR3 has 15 residues. This clonotype was detected many times. Its antigen remains unknown. The study's findings and limits: Hyperexpanded clones declined; after one year, newly produced T cells mostly supplied diversity.

This TCR came from a child aged 2-15 years with inherited bone marrow failure, due to receive a stem cell transplant. The sequencing used PBMCs, collected before TCRalphabeta/CD19-depleted stem cell transplant. This chain connects TRBV12-3 or TRBV12-4 to TRBJ2-2; no clear D. In DNA, the CDR3 is TGTGCCAGCAAAGTTGGGAACCCAGCCGCCGGGGAGCTGTTTTTT. It yields the protein CASKVGNPAAGELFF.